Listed below are T cell receptor beta chains from one sample, sequenced in a study of T cells after yellow fever vaccination. TCRdb re-analysed the 5' RACE reads in MiXCR, keeping a single row per CDR3 protein. The sample holds about 310,000 distinct CDR3 sequences, around 3.6% seen once. The sequences come from PBMCs, collected on the day of the yellow fever booster vaccination. These receptors originate from a man in his late teens or twenties who received the YFV17D yellow fever vaccine. Both conserved end residues are part of each CDR3. Fields, in order: D gene, clone size, J gene, CDR3 length, V gene, CDR3 DNA, CDR3 protein. The D gene is left open where the match is weak. Part of the rows lack a size; the others show once, few, many or a class for expanded clones.

-,few,TRBJ2-1,15,TRBV5-1,TGCGCCAGCAGCGTGGGGGCGAACAGGGTAAATGAGCAGTTCTTC,CASSVGANRVNEQFF
-,-,TRBJ1-1,17,TRBV5-1,TGCGCCAGCAGAAAAATTGGGGGCAACGACGTAGGCACTGAAGCTTTCTTT,CASRKIGGNDVGTEAFF
-,many,TRBJ1-5,16,TRBV10-2,TGCGCCAGCAGTGAGTCGTGGTCCCCGGGGCATCAGCCCCAGCATTTT,CASSESWSPGHQPQHF
-,-,TRBJ2-2,13,TRBV23-1,TGCGCCAGCAGTCAGGGACGTCCCGGGGAGCTGTTTTTT,CASSQGRPGELFF
-,-,TRBJ1-1,14,TRBV2,TGTGCCAGCAGTGGGCCCACACAGGTGCTTGGAGCTTTCTTT,CASSGPTQVLGAFF
-,-,TRBJ1-6,15,TRBV7-2,TGTGCCAGCAGCTTCTCACCGGACTTAAATTCACCCCTCCACTTT,CASSFSPDLNSPLHF
TRBD1,few,TRBJ1-6,18,TRBV27,TGTGCCAGCAGTTTACTCCCGGGACAGGGTCTATATAATTCACCCCTCCACTTT,CASSLLPGQGLYNSPLHF
-,many,TRBJ1-5,15,TRBV12-3/TRBV12-4,TGTGCCAGCAGTACTGGGGGGGCCGGCAATCAGCCCCAGCATTTT,CASSTGGAGNQPQHF
TRBD2,many,TRBJ2-2,16,TRBV7-2,TGTGCCAGCAGCTCTCGGGGGGGGATGAACACCGGGGAGCTGTTTTTT,CASSSRGGMNTGELFF
-,-,TRBJ2-7,14,TRBV27,TGTGCCAGCAGTTCGGGGCAGGGCCCCCACGAGCAGTACTTC,CASSSGQGPHEQYF
-,few,TRBJ1-1,13,TRBV5-1,TGCGCCAGCAGCCGAAATGAGAACACTGAAGCTTTCTTT,CASSRNENTEAFF
-,-,TRBJ2-6,12,TRBV12-5,TGTGCTAGTGGTGCTGGGGCCAACGTCCTGACTTTC,CASGAGANVLTF
TRBD1,many,TRBJ1-4,18,TRBV28,TGTGCCAGCAGTTTTTTCAGGGGGTCAAGGGCAACTAATGAAAAACTGTTTTTT,CASSFFRGSRATNEKLFF
-,-,TRBJ1-2,13,TRBV5-4,TGTGCCAGCAGCCCCCGCCTGGAGGGTGGCTACACCTTC,CASSPRLEGGYTF
TRBD2,few,TRBJ2-3,15,TRBV5-4,TGTGCCAGCAGCTGGGGACTAGCCCCAACAGATACGCAGTATTTT,CASSWGLAPTDTQYF
-,few,TRBJ2-2,13,TRBV29-1,TGCAGCGTTGAAAGGCAAACCACCGGGGAGCTGTTTTTT,CSVERQTTGELFF
-,many,TRBJ1-1,15,TRBV7-2,TGTGCCAGCAGCCAAAGCTACAGTGGGTTAACTGAAGCTTTCTTT,CASSQSYSGLTEAFF
-,many,TRBJ2-7,14,TRBV9,TGTGCCAGCAGCGTAAAGGCGGGGGCGGGTGAGCAGTACTTC,CASSVKAGAGEQYF
-,-,TRBJ2-6,15,TRBV6-1,TGTGCCAGCAGTGCAAGGGGAACTGGGGCCAACGTCCTGACTTTC,CASSARGTGANVLTF
-,many,TRBJ1-5,14,TRBV30,TGTGCCTGGAGTGGGCTTGGAAGCAATCAGCCCCAGCATTTT,CAWSGLGSNQPQHF
TRBD1,few,TRBJ2-1,16,TRBV6-5,TGTGCCAGCAGTACGATGGGGACAGCAGAGCACAATGAGCAGTTCTTC,CASSTMGTAEHNEQFF
-,-,TRBJ2-2,14,TRBV12-3/TRBV12-4,TGTGCCAGCATCCAGTCATACAGACCCGGGGAGCTGTTTTTT,CASIQSYRPGELFF
-,-,TRBJ2-2,16,TRBV6-5,TGTGTCCGGCAGGTAGTCAAGAGATCAAACACCGGGGAGCTGTTTTTT,CVRQVVKRSNTGELFF
-,many,TRBJ1-6,16,TRBV27,TGTGCCAGCAGTTTATACCCCGACAGTAGGGGTTCACCCCTCCACTTT,CASSLYPDSRGSPLHF
-,many,TRBJ2-1,12,TRBV7-9,TGTGCCAGCAGCTTAGATCACAATGAGCAGTTCTTC,CASSLDHNEQFF
TRBD1,few,TRBJ1-2,15,TRBV9,TGTGCCAGCAGCCCCCACGGACAGGGATTCTATGGCTACACCTTC,CASSPHGQGFYGYTF
-,many,TRBJ2-1,12,TRBV4-2,TGTGCCAGCAGCCAAGCTTACAATGAGCAGTTCTTC,CASSQAYNEQFF
-,-,TRBJ1-2,13,TRBV6-5,TGTGCCAGCAGTTACTCGCTGGACTATGGCTACACCTTC,CASSYSLDYGYTF
TRBD1,few,TRBJ1-3,14,TRBV20-1,TGCAGTGCTCCTGACAGGGGGTCCGGAAACACCATATATTTT,CSAPDRGSGNTIYF
TRBD2,-,TRBJ2-2,17,TRBV7-2,TGTGCCGAAAATTTGGGGCTAGCGGGGGGGACGGCCGGGGAGCTGTTTTTT,CAENLGLAGGTAGELFF
-,-,TRBJ2-3,18,TRBV4-1,TGCGCCAGCAGCCAGGGGCCAAGGGGTACTAAAGGCACAGATACGCAGTATTTT,CASSQGPRGTKGTDTQYF
-,-,TRBJ1-6,14,TRBV6-5,TGTGCCAGCAGAAGGGGCGCCGGTAATTCACCCCTCCACTTT,CASRRGAGNSPLHF
TRBD1,few,TRBJ1-1,18,TRBV4-3,TGCGCCAGCAGCCAAGTCCCAAAGGGCAGGGGGCGAGGTACTGAAGCTTTCTTT,CASSQVPKGRGRGTEAFF
-,few,TRBJ1-3,15,TRBV6-1,TGTGCCAGCAGTGGAGCCGTCGCTTACGGAAACACCATATATTTT,CASSGAVAYGNTIYF
-,few,TRBJ1-1,13,TRBV7-9,TGTGCCAGCAGCTTAGAGGGTATCTCTGAAGCTTTCTTT,CASSLEGISEAFF
-,few,TRBJ2-7,17,TRBV5-1,TGCGCCAGCAGCTATGCCCTCCGGGACGCAATCTCCTACGAGCAGTACTTC,CASSYALRDAISYEQYF
-,many,TRBJ1-6,15,TRBV9,TGTGCCAGCAGCGTAGTCGGGGGCGAAGGGTCACCCCTCCACTTT,CASSVVGGEGSPLHF
TRBD1,many,TRBJ2-2,19,TRBV29-1,TGCAGCGTTGAAGATGGTGGGGGTTCGGTAAAGGGGGCCCCCGGGGAGCTGTTTTTT,CSVEDGGGSVKGAPGELFF
-,-,TRBJ1-1,16,TRBV6-6,TGTGCCAGCAGTCAGTCGAGAGATAGTTGGAACACTGAAGCTTTCTTT,CASSQSRDSWNTEAFF
-,-,TRBJ1-5,14,TRBV6-6,TGTGCCAGCAGTTACCTTGAGAGCAATCAGCCCCAGCATTTT,CASSYLESNQPQHF
TRBD2,many,TRBJ2-5,14,TRBV5-1,TGCGCCAGCAGCAGGACTAGCGCACAAGAGACCCAGTACTTC,CASSRTSAQETQYF
-,few,TRBJ1-5,17,TRBV20-1,TGCAGTGCTAGAGACGGGGGAGGGGCCCATCGCAATCAGCCCCAGCATTTT,CSARDGGGAHRNQPQHF